This is a list of T cell receptor beta chains from one sample in a study of CD8 T cells in Susac syndrome. TCRdb recomputed calls from the immunoSEQ multiplex PCR reads with MiXCR, one row per CDR3 protein. This table holds about 300,000 distinct CDR3 sequences, approximately 85% found once. Sequencing was performed on CD8+ T cells from PBMCs. These receptors originate from a human donor with multiple sclerosis. Both conserved end residues are part of each CDR3. The order of the fields is V gene, clone size, D gene, J gene, CDR3 protein, CDR3 DNA. The D gene is left open where the match is weak. Rows give clone size only sometimes, using once, few, many, or a class for an expanded clone.

TRBV28,-,TRBD1,TRBJ1-2,CASPGQEGVGYTF,TGTGCCAGTCCGGGACAGGAGGGTGTTGGCTACACCTTC
TRBV7-3,-,-,TRBJ2-1,CASSLLPGQTYNEQFF,TGTGCCAGCAGCTTACTGCCAGGACAGACCTACAATGAGCAGTTCTTC
TRBV5-1,-,TRBD2,TRBJ2-1,CASTPAGGYNEQFF,TGCGCCAGCACCCCAGCGGGAGGGTACAATGAGCAGTTCTTC
TRBV19,-,TRBD1,TRBJ1-1,CASSTGTGIMNTEAFF,TGTGCCAGTAGTACCGGGACAGGGATCATGAACACTGAAGCTTTCTTT
TRBV4-1,few,-,TRBJ1-2,CASSHIRGGNGYTF,TGCGCCAGCAGCCACATTAGAGGGGGGAATGGCTACACCTTC
TRBV27,-,TRBD1,TRBJ2-5,CASSLRPGQGVETQYF,TGTGCCAGCAGTTTAAGACCGGGACAGGGGGTTGAGACCCAGTACTTC
TRBV4-3,-,TRBD2,TRBJ2-5,CASSHGLAGVGETQYF,TGCGCCAGCAGCCACGGACTAGCGGGAGTTGGAGAGACCCAGTACTTC
TRBV11-2,-,-,TRBJ1-2,CASSLTGNPYGYTF,TGTGCCAGCAGCCTAACAGGGAACCCCTATGGCTACACCTTC
TRBV7-2,-,-,TRBJ1-1,CASSTPPTEAFF,TGTGCCAGCAGTACTCCCCCCACTGAAGCTTTCTTT
TRBV12-3/TRBV12-4,-,-,TRBJ1-5,CASSSQGKDQPQHF,TGTGCCAGTAGTTCCCAGGGTAAGGATCAGCCCCAGCATTTT
TRBV28,-,-,TRBJ2-1,CASSDGYSHNEQFF,TGTGCCAGCAGTGATGGGTACAGCCACAATGAGCAGTTCTTC
TRBV27,-,-,TRBJ1-5,CASSLDPGRPQHF,TGTGCCAGCAGTTTAGACCCAGGAAGGCCCCAGCATTTT
TRBV4-3,few,-,TRBJ2-7,CASSQDLAYEQYF,TGCGCCAGCAGCCAAGATCTGGCCTACGAGCAGTACTTC
TRBV4-2,-,-,TRBJ2-7,CASSQDGTGVWYEQYF,TGTGCCAGCAGCCAGGACGGGACGGGAGTTTGGTACGAGCAGTACTTC
TRBV7-9,-,-,TRBJ1-5,CASSSTVDSNQPQHF,TGTGCCAGCAGCTCGACAGTAGATAGCAATCAGCCCCAGCATTTT
TRBV20-1,-,TRBD2,TRBJ2-3,CSARKTSGSWDTQYF,TGCAGTGCTAGAAAGACTAGCGGGAGTTGGGATACGCAGTATTTT
TRBV13,once,TRBD2,TRBJ2-5,CASSLGYSGSGQETQYF,TGTGCCAGCAGCTTAGGGTATAGCGGGAGCGGTCAAGAGACCCAGTACTTC
TRBV6-2/TRBV6-3,-,-,TRBJ2-5,CASSYTGYRGETQYF,TGTGCCAGCAGTTACACAGGGTATAGGGGGGAGACCCAGTACTTC
TRBV6-1,few,TRBD2,TRBJ2-7,CASSEPGLAGFQYF,TGTGCCAGCAGTGAGCCCGGACTAGCGGGGTTTCAGTACTTC
TRBV2,-,-,TRBJ2-1,CASRGLAQNEQFF,TGTGCCAGCAGAGGTCTAGCCCAAAATGAGCAGTTCTTC
TRBV27,-,-,TRBJ2-6,CASSLQASSGANVLTF,TGTGCCAGCAGTCTCCAGGCGAGCTCTGGGGCCAACGTCCTGACTTTC
TRBV28,once,-,TRBJ1-6,CASSLGDYNNSPLHF,TGTGCCAGCAGTTTAGGAGACTATAATAATTCACCCCTCCACTTT
TRBV6-1,few,-,TRBJ2-5,CASGEWGTQYF,TGTGCCAGCGGGGAGTGGGGGACCCAGTACTTC
TRBV20-1,-,TRBD2,TRBJ2-5,CSARDFSGRALGETQYF,TGCAGTGCTAGGGATTTTAGCGGGAGGGCCCTGGGGGAGACCCAGTACTTC
TRBV28,once,TRBD2,TRBJ2-7,CASSLMGGNYEQYF,TGTGCCAGCAGTTTAATGGGGGGGAATTACGAGCAGTACTTC
TRBV27,-,TRBD2,TRBJ2-7,CASRPGLAGDYEQYF,TGTGCCAGCAGACCCGGACTAGCGGGAGACTACGAGCAGTACTTC
TRBV6-6,-,TRBD1,TRBJ2-1,CATRQGKNEQFF,TGTGCCACCAGACAGGGAAAGAATGAGCAGTTCTTC
TRBV4-3,-,-,TRBJ2-7,CASSQDLWRLPSYEQYF,TGCGCCAGCAGCCAAGATCTTTGGCGCCTACCTTCCTACGAGCAGTACTTC
TRBV6-2/TRBV6-3,-,-,TRBJ2-2,CASGGPRDTGELFF,TGTGCCAGCGGCGGACCCCGGGACACCGGGGAGCTGTTTTTT
TRBV11-2,-,TRBD1,TRBJ1-4,CASSWDRGELFF,TGTGCCAGCAGCTGGGACAGGGGTGAACTGTTTTTT
TRBV5-1,-,-,TRBJ2-7,CASSVDLGPGEQYF,TGCGCCAGCAGCGTTGATTTGGGGCCTGGAGAGCAGTACTTC
TRBV7-9,-,-,TRBJ1-2,CAGSLWRYNYGYTF,TGTGCCGGCAGCTTATGGCGGTATAACTATGGCTACACCTTC
TRBV4-2,-,TRBD1,TRBJ2-3,CASSQETGTDTQYF,TGTGCCAGCAGCCAAGAGACAGGGACAGATACGCAGTATTTT
TRBV7-8,-,-,TRBJ2-7,CASSFGGGRYEQYF,TGTGCCAGCAGCTTTGGTGGGGGGCGCTACGAGCAGTACTTC
TRBV28,-,-,TRBJ1-4,CASSTRTVIDEKLFF,TGTGCCAGCAGTACCCGGACAGTAATAGATGAAAAACTGTTTTTT
TRBV30,once,-,TRBJ2-1,CAWSAGPYNEQFF,TGTGCCTGGAGCGCGGGCCCCTACAATGAGCAGTTCTTC
TRBV13,-,-,TRBJ1-2,CASSLGGNRANYGYTF,TGTGCCAGCAGCTTAGGTGGGAATCGGGCTAACTATGGCTACACCTTC
TRBV28,-,TRBD2,TRBJ2-5,CASSLREGFQETQYF,TGTGCCAGCAGTTTGCGGGAGGGTTTTCAAGAGACCCAGTACTTC
TRBV7-9,-,TRBD2,TRBJ2-3,CASSTWTSGRSADTQYF,TGTGCCAGCAGCACGTGGACTAGCGGGAGGTCGGCAGATACGCAGTATTTT
TRBV4-3,-,-,TRBJ2-1,CASSQEVAEGPGNNEQFF,TGCGCCAGCAGCCAAGAGGTAGCAGAAGGCCCTGGGAACAATGAGCAGTTCTTC
TRBV4-3,few,TRBD1,TRBJ1-5,CASSQDRGKDQPQHF,TGCGCCAGCAGCCAGGACAGGGGGAAGGATCAGCCCCAGCATTTT
TRBV25-1,once,-,TRBJ2-1,CASSEFGGHGNEQFF,TGTGCCAGCAGTGAATTCGGGGGGCATGGCAATGAGCAGTTCTTC
TRBV6-5,-,-,TRBJ2-7,CASSYGLEASYEQYF,TGTGCCAGCAGTTACGGTTTGGAAGCCTCCTACGAGCAGTACTTC
TRBV20-1,-,TRBD2,TRBJ2-7,CSASSYTSGRAYEQYF,TGCAGTGCTAGTTCCTACACTAGCGGGAGAGCGTACGAGCAGTACTTC